The sequence of this TCR beta chain was determined in a study of lymphopenia after photon versus proton radiotherapy. Study-level findings and limits: A bigger post-nadir fall in TCR diversity correlated inversely with survival time in deceased patients. Oligoclonal CD8+ Temra expansion after nadir drove photon patients' diversity drop.

Profiling relied on immunoSEQ multiplex PCR, and the TCRdb table lists in-frame clones only, not all of them. The sample records approximately 160,000 clones, 80% to 90% being singletons. As concerns this clone: The antigen remains undetermined.

Trimming took 1 base from V and 0 from J; bases not matched to a gene: 9. CDR1 is LNHNV, CDR2 YYDKDF, per germline (reference sequence). CDR3 length: 21 residues. The sequenced sample was peripheral blood, obtained from a patient treated with photon-based radiotherapy. This TCR was recovered from a man aged 50 to 60 with gastric cancer. The chain recombines TRBV15 with TRBJ2-1, with TRBD2 matching 16 bases. The CDR3 DNA reads TGTGCCACCAGCAGAGGTGGCCTGGGACTAGCGGGAGGGAGCTCCTACAATGAGCAGTTCTTC. As protein: CATSRGGLGLAGGSSYNEQFF.